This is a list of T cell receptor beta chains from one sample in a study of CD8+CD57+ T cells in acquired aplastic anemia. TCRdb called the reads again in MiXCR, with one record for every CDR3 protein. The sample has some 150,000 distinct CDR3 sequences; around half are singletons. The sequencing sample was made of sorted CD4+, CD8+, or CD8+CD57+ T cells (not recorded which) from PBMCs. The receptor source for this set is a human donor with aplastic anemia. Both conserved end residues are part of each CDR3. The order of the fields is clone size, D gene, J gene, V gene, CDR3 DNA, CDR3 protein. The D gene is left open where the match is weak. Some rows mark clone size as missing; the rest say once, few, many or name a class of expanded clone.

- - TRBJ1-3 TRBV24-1 TGTGCCACCAGTGCGGGAGAGGGGATCTCTGGAGGCACCATATATTTT CATSAGEGISGGTIYF
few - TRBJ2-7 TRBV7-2 TGTGCCAGTCGCGGGGTAAGCTCCTACGAGCAGTACTTC CASRGVSSYEQYF
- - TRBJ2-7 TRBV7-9 TGTGCCAGCAGCTTAGACGGACAGTACGAGCAGTACTTC CASSLDGQYEQYF
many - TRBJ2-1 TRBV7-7 TGTGCCAGCAGCTATCGAGCGGGCCCAGACAATGAGCAGTTCTTC CASSYRAGPDNEQFF
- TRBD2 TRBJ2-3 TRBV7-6 TGTGCCAGCAGCTTAGCCGGGACTAGCGGGGGCACAGATACGCAGTATTTT CASSLAGTSGGTDTQYF
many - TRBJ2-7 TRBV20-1 TGCAGTTCTCCAGGGGTATTGTACGAGCAGTACTTC CSSPGVLYEQYF
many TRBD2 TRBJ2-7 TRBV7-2 TGTGCCAGCAAAGCGGGGGGGCCCTCCTACGAGCAGTACTTC CASKAGGPSYEQYF
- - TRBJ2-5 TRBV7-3 TGTGCCAGCAGCCCCGGGCTCAGTCTCGGCGAGACCCAGTACTTC CASSPGLSLGETQYF
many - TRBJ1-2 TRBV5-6 TGTGCCAGCAACACAGTGGATTATGGCTACACCTTC CASNTVDYGYTF
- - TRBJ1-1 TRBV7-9 TGTGCCGGAGGACAGACTAACACTGAAACTTTCTTT CAGGQTNTETFF
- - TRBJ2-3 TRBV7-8 TGTGCCAGCAGCTTAGGCCACAGGGATACGCAGTATTTT CASSLGHRDTQYF
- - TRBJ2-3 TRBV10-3 TGTGCCATCAGTGTGAGGGATACGCAGTATTTT CAISVRDTQYF
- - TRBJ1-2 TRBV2 TGTGCCAGCAGCCTTGGCCAGGGGCCCTATGGCTACACCTTC CASSLGQGPYGYTF
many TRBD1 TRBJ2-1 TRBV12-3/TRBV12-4 TGTGCCAGCAAAACCGGGACAGTCTACAATGAGCAGTTCTTC CASKTGTVYNEQFF
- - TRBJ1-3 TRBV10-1 TGCGCCAGCAAGGGGAAACAGAAGAACTCTGGAAACACCATATATTTT CASKGKQKNSGNTIYF
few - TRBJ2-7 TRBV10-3 TGTGCCATCAGTGAGTCGATAGGAAGCTACGAGCAGTACTTC CAISESIGSYEQYF
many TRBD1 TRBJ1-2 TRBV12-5 TGTGCTAGTGGTTTGGTACTGGGACAGAGACACTATGGCTACACCTTC CASGLVLGQRHYGYTF
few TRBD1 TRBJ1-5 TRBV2 TGTGCCAGCAGGAGGGAGACAGGGGGCAATCAGCCCCAGCATTTT CASRRETGGNQPQHF
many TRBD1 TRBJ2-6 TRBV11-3 TGTGCCAGCAGCGTATCCGGGACAGGTTACTCTGGGGCCAACGTCCTGACTTTC CASSVSGTGYSGANVLTF
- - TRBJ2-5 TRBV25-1 TGTGCCAGCAGAGGGGCCGTTCAAGAGACCCAGTACTTC CASRGAVQETQYF
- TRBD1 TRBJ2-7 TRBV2 TGTGCCAGCAGTGAGGAGTCAGGGGGTGTCCACGAGCAGTACTTC CASSEESGGVHEQYF
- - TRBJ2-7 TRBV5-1 TGCGCCAGCAGCTTGGCCCTTGGACAGTCCTACGAGCAGTACTTC CASSLALGQSYEQYF
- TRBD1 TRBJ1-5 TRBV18 TGTGCCAGCTCACCGACAGGGGGCCGTAGCAATCAGCCCCAGCATTTT CASSPTGGRSNQPQHF
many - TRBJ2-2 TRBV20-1 TGCAGTGCGTCAGGCAAGACCGGGGAGCTGTTTTTT CSASGKTGELFF
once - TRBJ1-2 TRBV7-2 TGTGCCAGCAGCGTCGACACAGGAGGTGGCTACACCTTC CASSVDTGGGYTF
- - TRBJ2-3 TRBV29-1 TGCAGCGTTAGCGGAACTAGCACAGATACGCAGTATTTT CSVSGTSTDTQYF
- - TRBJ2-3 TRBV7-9 TGTGCCTCGGGGCGTGCAGATACGCAGTATTTT CASGRADTQYF
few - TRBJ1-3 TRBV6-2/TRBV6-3 TGTGCCAGCGCGGGCCCAGGGCAAGGAAGAAACACCATATATTTT CASAGPGQGRNTIYF
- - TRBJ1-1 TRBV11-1 TGTGCCAGCAGCCCTGTAGGCAGGGACTTGAACACTGAAGCCTTCTTT CASSPVGRDLNTEAFF
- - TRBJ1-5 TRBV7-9 TGTGCCAGTAGCCCGGGGCTCAATCAGCCCCGGCATTTT CASSPGLNQPRHF
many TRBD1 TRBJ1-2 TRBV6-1 TGTGCCAGCAGTAAGCGGGACAGGGTTAACTATGGCTACACCTTC CASSKRDRVNYGYTF
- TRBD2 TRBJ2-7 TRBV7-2 TGTGCCAGCAGTTCCGCCGGACTAGCGGGAGGCGAGCAGTACTTC CASSSAGLAGGEQYF